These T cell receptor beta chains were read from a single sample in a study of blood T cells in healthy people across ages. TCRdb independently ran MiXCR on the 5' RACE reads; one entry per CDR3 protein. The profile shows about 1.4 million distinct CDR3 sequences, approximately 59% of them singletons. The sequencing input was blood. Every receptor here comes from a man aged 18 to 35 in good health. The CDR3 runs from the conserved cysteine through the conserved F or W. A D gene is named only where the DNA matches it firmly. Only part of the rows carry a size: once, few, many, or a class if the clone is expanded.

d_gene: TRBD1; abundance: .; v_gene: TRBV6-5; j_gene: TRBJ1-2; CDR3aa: CASSYIYRGTGDYGYTF; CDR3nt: TGTGCCAGCAGTTACATTTATAGAGGGACAGGGGACTATGGCTACACCTTC
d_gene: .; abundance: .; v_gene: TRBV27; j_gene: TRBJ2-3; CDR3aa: CASSLIPWADTQYF; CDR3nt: TGTGCCAGCAGTTTAATCCCGTGGGCGGATACGCAGTATTTT
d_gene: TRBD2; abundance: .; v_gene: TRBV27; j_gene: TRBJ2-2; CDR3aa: CASRGGELNTGELFF; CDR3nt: TGTGCCAGCAGGGGGGGGGAACTGAACACCGGGGAGCTGTTTTTT
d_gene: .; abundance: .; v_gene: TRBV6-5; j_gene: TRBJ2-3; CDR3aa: CASSNGGWDTQYF; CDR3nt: TGTGCCAGCAGTAATGGGGGGTGGGATACGCAGTATTTT
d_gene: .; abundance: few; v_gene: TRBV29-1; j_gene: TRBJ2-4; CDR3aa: CSVGHRQKNIQYF; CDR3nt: TGCAGCGTTGGACACCGACAGAAAAACATTCAGTACTTC
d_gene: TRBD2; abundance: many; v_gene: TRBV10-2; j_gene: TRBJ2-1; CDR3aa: CASIGTSSYNEQFF; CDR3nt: TGCGCCAGCATAGGGACTAGTTCCTACAATGAGCAGTTCTTC
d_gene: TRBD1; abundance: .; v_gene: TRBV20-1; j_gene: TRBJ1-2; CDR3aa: CSAYWDRDYTF; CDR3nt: TGCAGTGCCTACTGGGACAGGGACTACACCTTC
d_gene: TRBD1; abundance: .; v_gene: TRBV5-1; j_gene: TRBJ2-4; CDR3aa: CASSPRTGLGKNIQYF; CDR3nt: TGCGCCAGCAGCCCACGGACAGGGCTGGGCAAAAACATTCAGTACTTC
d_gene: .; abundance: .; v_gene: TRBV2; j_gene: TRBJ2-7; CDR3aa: CASSSIGGRKSYEQYF; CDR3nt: TGTGCCAGCAGCTCCATTGGGGGGCGAAAGTCCTACGAGCAGTACTTC
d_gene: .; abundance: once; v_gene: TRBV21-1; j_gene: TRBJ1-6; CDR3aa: CASSKDPEKSPLHF; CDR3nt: TGTGCCAGCAGCAAAGACCCGGAAAAATCACCCCTCCACTTT
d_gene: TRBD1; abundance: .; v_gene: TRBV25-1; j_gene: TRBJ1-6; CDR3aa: CASRETGVPARSPLHF; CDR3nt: TGTGCCAGCAGGGAAACAGGGGTCCCTGCCCGATCACCCCTCCACTTT
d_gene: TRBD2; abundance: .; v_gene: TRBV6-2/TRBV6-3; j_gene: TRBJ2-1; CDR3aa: CASSQLAGGPRSAYNEQFF; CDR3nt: TGTGCCAGCAGTCAACTCGCGGGGGGCCCCCGAAGCGCCTACAATGAGCAGTTCTTC
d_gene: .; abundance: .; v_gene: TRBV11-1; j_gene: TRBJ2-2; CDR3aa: CASSLDFLTGELFF; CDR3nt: TGTGCCAGCAGCTTAGACTTCTTAACCGGGGAGCTGTTTTTT
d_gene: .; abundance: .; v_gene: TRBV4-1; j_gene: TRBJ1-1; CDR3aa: CASSIPGKAANTEAFF; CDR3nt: TGCGCCAGCAGCATTCCAGGTAAGGCAGCGAACACTGAAGCTTTCTTT
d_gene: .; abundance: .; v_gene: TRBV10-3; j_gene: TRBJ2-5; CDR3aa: CAINDSRQETQYF; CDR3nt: TGTGCCATCAATGATTCCAGACAAGAGACCCAGTACTTC
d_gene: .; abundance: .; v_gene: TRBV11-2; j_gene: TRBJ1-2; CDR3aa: CATLGTIGYTF; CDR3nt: TGTGCCACCCTCGGGACAATTGGCTACACCTTC